What follows are 31 T cell receptor beta chains derived from one specimen sequenced in a study of CD8 T cells in ankylosing spondylitis. TCRdb reprocessed the 5' RACE reads via MiXCR and lists one record per CDR3 protein. The table lists roughly 130,000 distinct CDR3 sequences, roughly 15% of them singletons. The sequenced material came from blood, either unsorted or a sorted T cell fraction (not recorded which). Receptors were obtained from a female donor with ankylosing spondylitis or in good health (not recorded which).

This clonotype was detected only a few times. V usage is TRBV9 and J usage is TRBJ2-4, with 10 nucleotides matching TRBD2. The CDR3 is made up of 15 amino acids. V was pared by 3 bases and J by 7 bases, with 7 bases of the junction left unmatched. Germline V CDR1 and CDR2: SGDLS, YYNGEE. The CDR3 nucleotides read TGTGCCAGCAGCGCATCTAGCGGGAGCTTTAACATTCAGTACTTC. It yields the protein CASSASSGSFNIQYF.

This clonotype showed up many times. The J gene is TRBJ1-2, the V gene TRBV28, with D perhaps TRBD1 (5 bases). This CDR3 is 14 amino acids long. V was trimmed by 0 bases and J by 4 bases, leaving 9 bases between them. CDR1 MDHEN and CDR2 SYDVKM come from the germline V gene. CDR3 in amino acids: CASSLWDTIYGYTF. The CDR3 DNA sequence: TGTGCCAGCAGTTTATGGGACACCATCTATGGCTACACCTTC.

This clonotype was seen ten or more times. This chain uses TRBV5-1 with TRBJ2-2; D ambiguous. Trimming stripped 4 bases from V and 1 base from J, with 8 bases between. The length of the CDR3 is 14 residues. Germline assignment: CDR1 SGHRS and CDR2 YFSETQ. The CDR3 DNA is TGCGCCAGCAGCGCTACGGAGAACACCGGGGAGCTGTTTTTT. Its protein product is CASSATENTGELFF.

The chain carries TRBV19 and TRBJ2-1; 14 bases fit TRBD2. This CDR3 spans 15 amino acids. Germline lookup yields CDR1 LNHDA and CDR2 SQIVND (reference sequence). Trimming took 3 bases from V and 8 from J; bases not matched to a gene: 3. This CDR3 reads CASSMTSGGAYEQFF. The CDR3 DNA follows: TGTGCCAGTAGTATGACTAGCGGGGGGGCGTATGAGCAGTTCTTC.

The table lists this clonotype with many counts. The chain employs TRBV27 and TRBJ1-2, with D unresolved. Germline V lookup: CDR1 MNHEY, CDR2 SMNVEV (reference sequence). CDR3 length equals 15 residues. Trimming shortened V by 5 bases and J by 1 base, and 14 bases separated the two germline ends. CDR3: CASSPRLQRNYGYTF. The CDR3 DNA reads TGTGCCAGCAGTCCTAGACTACAGCGTAACTATGGCTACACCTTC.

This clonotype was counted at least ten times. The chain couples TRBV4-2 to TRBJ1-1, with unresolved D. Germline V gives CDR1 LGHNA, CDR2 YNFKEQ. The CDR3 extends over 14 amino acids. V lost 0 bases, J lost 5 bases, and 10 bases lay in between. DNA of the CDR3: TGTGCCAGCAGCCAAGACAGGTCTGGGACTGAAGCTTTCTTT. Translation gives CASSQDRSGTEAFF.

This clonotype came up many times. The rearrangement joins TRBV5-5 to TRBJ1-3; D call uncertain. Germline CDR1 reads SGHKS; CDR2 reads YYEKEE (reference sequence). This CDR3 is 17 amino acids long. The V gene lost 1 base and the J gene lost 0 bases, with 14 bases spanning the gap. CDR3 nucleotides: TGTGCCAGCAGCTTGTTCGGCAAACTAAGCTCTGGAAACACCATATATTTT. Protein product: CASSLFGKLSSGNTIYF.

This chain connects TRBV27 to TRBJ1-1; maybe TRBD1 (6 bases). The V end was cut by 5 bases, the J end by 6 bases, with 13 bases between. The V gene's germline CDR1 is MNHEY and CDR2 SMNVEV (reference sequence). This CDR3 has 13 amino acids. CDR3 in DNA: TGTGCCAGCAGTCGAGGGGGAATCGCTGAAGCTTTCTTT. Amino acids: CASSRGGIAEAFF.

About this clonotype itself: With a much larger clone just one base away, this may be a read error. The rearrangement links TRBV5-1 to TRBJ2-3, with D possibly being TRBD1 or TRBD2 (5 bases each). This CDR3 has 11 amino acids. The V gene's germline CDR1 is SGHRS and CDR2 YFSETQ. The V and J ends lost 7 bases and 4 bases respectively, with 7 bases between them. CDR3 region: CASGDADTQYF. As DNA, the CDR3 is TGCGCCAGCGGGGACGCAGATACGCAGTATTTT.

This clonotype was detected many times. The J gene is TRBJ2-3, the V gene TRBV12-3 or TRBV12-4; no clear D gene. CDR3 size: 15 residues. With 6 bases removed from V and 4 bases from J, the gap between germline ends came to 17 bases. CDR3 amino acids: CASRYYGQAPDTQYF. For the CDR3, the DNA is TGTGCCAGCAGGTACTACGGCCAAGCGCCAGATACGCAGTATTTT.

As concerns this clonotype: A much larger clone differs by one base, so this may be a read error. J is TRBJ2-2 and V is TRBV7-3; D is ambiguous. In germline, CDR1 is SGHTA, CDR2 FQGTGA. V was pared by 1 base and J by 7 bases, with 1 base between. The CDR3 has 11 amino acids. This chain's CDR3 is CASSLIGELFF. CDR3 bases: TGTGCCAGCAGCTTAATCGGGGAGCTGTTTTTT. Full variable domain (missing parts from reference TRBV7-3 and TRBJ2-2): GAGVSQTPSNKVTEKGKYVELRCDPISGHTALYWYRQSLGQGPEFLIYFQGTGAADDSGLPNDRFFAVRPEGSVSTLKIQRTERGDSAVYLCASSLIGELFFGEGSRLTVL.

This clonotype was recorded many times. The gene calls are TRBV6-5 and TRBJ1-2, with D possibly matching TRBD1 (6 bases). Per germline, CDR1 MNHEY and CDR2 SVGAGI. Trimming shortened V by 6 bases and J by 8 bases, and 10 bases separated the two germline ends. This CDR3 has 11 residues. CDR3 loop: CASSTGRGYTF. CDR3 nucleotides: TGTGCCAGCAGCACAGGGAGAGGCTACACCTTC.

This chain uses TRBV5-1 with TRBJ2-3; D call uncertain. Germline V lookup: CDR1 SGHRS, CDR2 YFSETQ. This CDR3 is built from 15 residues. The V gene lost 0 bases and the J gene lost 5 bases, with 13 bases spanning the gap. The CDR3 loop is CASSLEESLIDTQYF. The CDR3 region has the DNA TGCGCCAGCAGCTTGGAGGAAAGTTTGATAGATACGCAGTATTTT.

This clonotype was detected once. A much larger clone sits a single nucleotide away, making a read error possible. V and J are TRBV12-3 or TRBV12-4 and TRBJ2-7; D remains ambiguous. This CDR3 region has 12 residues. CDR3 in DNA: TGTGCCAGCAGTGAGCGCGTGTACGAGCGGTACTTC. This gives the protein CASSERVYERYF.

V gene TRBV5-1 combines with J gene TRBJ1-2, with D unclear. The CDR3 is made up of 15 amino acids. The V gene's germline CDR1 is SGHRS and CDR2 YFSETQ. The V end lost 4 bases, the J end lost 4 bases, and 17 bases lay between the germline ends. CDR3 residues: CASSIGLGGVYGYTF. The CDR3 nucleotides read TGCGCCAGCAGCATTGGACTGGGTGGGGTCTATGGCTACACCTTC.

In its sample, this clonotype was seen a few times. The V and J genes are TRBV7-2 and TRBJ2-4; D call uncertain. Trimming shortened V by 2 bases and J by 0 bases, and 5 bases separated the two germline ends. CDR3 length: 14 residues. Germline CDR1 SGHTA, CDR2 FQGNSA. The CDR3 region is CASSLTRAKNIQYF. The DNA for the CDR3 is TGTGCCAGCAGCTTAACCCGAGCCAAAAACATTCAGTACTTC. Full variable domain (missing parts from reference TRBV7-2 and TRBJ2-4): GAGVSQSPSNKVTEKGKDVELRCDPISGHTALYWYRQSLGQGLEFLIYFQGNSAPDKSGLPSDRFSAERTGGSVSTLTIQRTQQEDSAVYLCASSLTRAKNIQYFGAGTRLSVL.

This clonotype was seen at least ten times. The J gene is TRBJ1-2, the V gene TRBV5-1, with unresolved D. Trimming took 0 bases from V and 6 from J, leaving 9 bases between them. Germline values: CDR1 SGHRS, CDR2 YFSETQ. The CDR3 loop spans 13 amino acids. CDR3 bases: TGCGCCAGCAGCTTGGTATGGCAGGATGGCTACACCTTC. It translates to CASSLVWQDGYTF. The full variable domain, with the rest looked up from reference TRBV5-1 and TRBJ1-2, is KAGVTQTPRYLIKTRGQQVTLSCSPISGHRSVSWYQQTPGQGLQFLFEYFSETQRNKGNFPGRFSGRQFSNSRSEMNVSTLELGDSALYLCASSLVWQDGYTFGSGTRLTVV.

This clonotype has more than one count but fewer than ten. The rearrangement uses TRBV25-1 and TRBJ2-7, with 7 bases matching TRBD2. The germline CDR1 and CDR2 sequences are MGHDK and SYGVNS. V gave up 5 bases and J gave up 3 bases; unmatched junction bases: 4. The CDR3 covers 13 residues. The CDR3 DNA sequence: TGTGCCAGCAGTATTTCGGGAGGCTACGAGCAGTACTTC. Amino acids: CASSISGGYEQYF.

This clonotype has at least ten counts. This sequence joins TRBV5-1 and TRBJ2-7; D remains ambiguous. The CDR3 has 16 residues. Germline V CDR1 and CDR2: SGHRS, YFSETQ. V was cut by 0 bases and J by 5 bases, with 18 bases left in between. The CDR3 region has the DNA TGCGCCAGCAGCTTGGTGGCTAGTTCTCGTAGCAACGAGCAGTACTTC. Amino acids: CASSLVASSRSNEQYF.

The chain recombines TRBV7-2 with TRBJ1-2, with D uncertain. V shed 5 bases and J shed 2 bases, with 9 bases lying between them. CDR3 length: 13 amino acids. CDR1 is SGHTA, CDR2 FQGNSA, per germline. The CDR3 nucleotides read TGTGCCAGCAGCGTCGACGTGAACTATGGCTACACCTTC. Translated, it gives CASSVDVNYGYTF.

In this sample, this clonotype turned up many times. The chain couples TRBV5-1 to TRBJ2-7, with 8 nucleotides matching TRBD2. The V gene's germline CDR1 is SGHRS and CDR2 YFSETQ. The CDR3 extends over 14 amino acids. V lost 5 bases to trimming and J lost 2 bases; unmatched junction nucleotides: 6. CDR3 DNA sequence: TGCGCCAGCAGGCCGGGAGGGCCGACCTACGAGCAGTACTTC. Encoded protein: CASRPGGPTYEQYF.

The chain links TRBV20-1 to TRBJ1-2, with D possibly TRBD1 on 6 matching bases. The V and J ends lost 2 bases and 2 bases respectively, with 15 bases between them. There are 15 residues in the CDR3. Germline V lookup: CDR1 DFQATT, CDR2 SNEGSKA (reference sequence). The CDR3 nucleotides read TGCAGTGCTAGACCAGAATCAAGGGGGAACTATGGCTACACCTTC. This codes for CSARPESRGNYGYTF.

This chain joins TRBV5-1 and TRBJ2-3, with 10 bases matching TRBD2. The CDR3 is 16 amino acids. With V trimmed by 1 base and J by 0 bases, 2 bases remained unmatched. Germline V gives CDR1 SGHRS, CDR2 YFSETQ. CDR3 nucleotide sequence: TGCGCCAGCAGCTTGACTAGCGGGACCAGCACAGATACGCAGTATTTT. Residues: CASSLTSGTSTDTQYF.

The chain is built from TRBV7-2 and TRBJ1-1; D unresolved. Germline V gene data show CDR1 as SGHTA and CDR2 as FQGNSA. The CDR3 runs 14 residues. Trimming cost V 2 bases and J 4 bases, with 11 bases left between them. The CDR3 nucleotides read TGTGCCAGCAGCTTAAAGTTGTTAGGCACTGAAGCTTTCTTT. Translated: CASSLKLLGTEAFF.

This clonotype was observed at least ten times. V is TRBV4-1 and J is TRBJ1-1; the match to TRBD1 covers 8 bases. With 0 bases clipped from V and 7 bases from J, the junction kept 7 bases outside the gene matches. Germline V lookup: CDR1 MGHRA, CDR2 YSYEKL. CDR3 length: 15 amino acids. The CDR3 sequence is CASSQDRAGGVEAFF. CDR3 nucleotide sequence: TGCGCCAGCAGCCAAGACCGGGCAGGGGGCGTTGAAGCTTTCTTT.

This clonotype was seen repeatedly, ten times or more. The CDR3 coding sequence is TGCAGTGCTAGAGTCCGGTCAAGGCTGACTCGCACAGATACGCAGTATTTT. This codes for CSARVRSRLTRTDTQYF. The chain is built from TRBV20-1 and TRBJ2-3; D is unresolved. V lost 1 base and J 1 base, leaving 18 bases between the germline ends. CDR1 is DFQATT and CDR2 is SNEGSKA in the germline V gene (reference sequence). The length of the CDR3 is 17 residues.

This clonotype was found many times. V gene TRBV7-2 combines with J gene TRBJ2-3; 10 nucleotides match TRBD2. The CDR3 runs 17 residues. V lost 2 bases, J lost 6 bases, and 11 bases stayed unmatched. Germline lookup yields CDR1 SGHTA and CDR2 FQGNSA. CDR3 in amino acids: CASSLTPSGGTSDTQYF. The CDR3, as DNA: TGTGCCAGCAGCTTAACGCCTAGCGGGGGAACTTCGGATACGCAGTATTTT.

Many counts were recorded for this clonotype. The chain combines TRBV20-1 with TRBJ2-3; a possible D gene is TRBD2 (6 bases). The CDR3 is made up of 12 amino acids. Per the germline V gene, CDR1 is DFQATT and CDR2 is SNEGSKA (reference sequence). V dropped 6 bases and J dropped 5 bases, with 12 bases sitting between them. The CDR3 here is CSATKGGDTQYF. Written as DNA, the CDR3 is TGCAGTGCGACCAAGGGAGGAGATACGCAGTATTTT.

This clonotype has ten or more counts. V gene TRBV12-3 or TRBV12-4 combines with J gene TRBJ2-7; D perhaps matches TRBD2 (6 bases). The V gene lost 4 bases and the J gene lost 2 bases, with 12 bases spanning the gap. The CDR3 covers 14 residues. The CDR3 DNA reads as TGTGCCAGCAGTTCCGTGGCGGGGCCCTACGAGCAGTACTTC. Translation: CASSSVAGPYEQYF.

This clonotype was observed once. This chain joins TRBV11-1 and TRBJ2-7; 11 bases match TRBD2. The germline CDR1 and CDR2 sequences are SGHAT and FQDESV (reference sequence). The CDR3 is 18 amino acids. V lost 5 bases and J lost 2; bases outside the gene matches: 14. The CDR3 here is CASSMTRLAGRATYEQYF. CDR3 bases: TGTGCCAGCAGCATGACCAGACTAGCGGGGCGCGCTACCTACGAGCAGTACTTC.

This clonotype came up many times. The V call is TRBV20-1, the J call TRBJ2-1; 9 nucleotides match TRBD1. V lost 2 bases, J lost 3 bases, and 5 bases stayed unmatched. CDR1 is DFQATT, CDR2 SNEGSKA, per germline (reference sequence). CDR3 length equals 15 residues. The CDR3 coding sequence is TGCAGTGCTAGACCGGGACAGGGAAGCTACAATGAGCAGTTCTTC. Protein: CSARPGQGSYNEQFF.